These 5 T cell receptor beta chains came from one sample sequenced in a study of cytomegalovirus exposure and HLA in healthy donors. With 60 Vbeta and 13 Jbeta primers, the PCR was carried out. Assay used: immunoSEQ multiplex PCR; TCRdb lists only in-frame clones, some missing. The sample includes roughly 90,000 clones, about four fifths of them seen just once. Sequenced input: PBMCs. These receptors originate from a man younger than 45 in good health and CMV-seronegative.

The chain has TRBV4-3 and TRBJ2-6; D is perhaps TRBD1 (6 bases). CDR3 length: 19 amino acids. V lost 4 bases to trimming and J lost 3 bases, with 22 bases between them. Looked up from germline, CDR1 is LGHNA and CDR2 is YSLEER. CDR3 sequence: CASSRSARDTASGANVLTF. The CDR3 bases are TGCGCCAGCAGCCGATCAGCCCGGGACACCGCAAGTGGGGCCAACGTCCTGACTTTC.

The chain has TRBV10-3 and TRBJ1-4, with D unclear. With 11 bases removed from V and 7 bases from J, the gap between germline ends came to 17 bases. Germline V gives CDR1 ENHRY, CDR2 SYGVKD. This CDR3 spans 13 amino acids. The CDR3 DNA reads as TGTGCCGTCCGACTATCCCTGGGTGAAAAACTGTTTTTT. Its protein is CAVRLSLGEKLFF.

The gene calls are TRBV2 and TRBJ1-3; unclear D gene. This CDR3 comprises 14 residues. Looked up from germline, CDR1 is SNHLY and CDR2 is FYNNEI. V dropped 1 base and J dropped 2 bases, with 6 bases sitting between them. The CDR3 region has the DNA TGTGCCAGCAGTGAAGTACAGACTGGAAACACCATATATTTT. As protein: CASSEVQTGNTIYF.

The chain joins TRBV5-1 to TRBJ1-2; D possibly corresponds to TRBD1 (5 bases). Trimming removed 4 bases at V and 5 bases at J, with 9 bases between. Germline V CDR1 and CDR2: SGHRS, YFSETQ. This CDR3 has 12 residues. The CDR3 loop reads CASSPDRYGYTF. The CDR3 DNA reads TGCGCCAGCAGCCCCGACAGATATGGCTACACCTTC. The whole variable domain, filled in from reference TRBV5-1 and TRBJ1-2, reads KAGVTQTPRYLIKTRGQQVTLSCSPISGHRSVSWYQQTPGQGLQFLFEYFSETQRNKGNFPGRFSGRQFSNSRSEMNVSTLELGDSALYLCASSPDRYGYTFGSGTRLTVV.

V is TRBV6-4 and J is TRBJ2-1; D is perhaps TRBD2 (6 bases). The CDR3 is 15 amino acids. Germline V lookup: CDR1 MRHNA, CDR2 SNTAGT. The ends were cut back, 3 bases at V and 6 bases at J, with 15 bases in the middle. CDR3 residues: CASSEASELVNEQFF. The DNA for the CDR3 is TGTGCCAGCAGTGAGGCTAGCGAATTGGTCAATGAGCAGTTCTTC.